This entry features one T cell receptor (beta chain) sequence. Its cognate antigen is unknown. The sample comes from a study of shared clonotypes between healthy human individuals. Study-level results: Approximately 5.4% of naive CD4 clonotypes were common to a handful of donors. Clonotypes shared by all four sorted-subset donors had higher generation probabilities than non-shared clonotypes.

Germline CDR1 is SGHTA and CDR2 is FQGNSA. Trimming took off 4 bases at V and 8 bases at J, with 12 bases between the two ends. CDR3 size: 13 residues. Sequencing was performed with immunoSEQ multiplex PCR; in TCRdb, only in-frame clones are kept and a portion is missing. The data hold 950,000 to 1,200,000 clones, with 60% to 80% observed a single time. This receptor was taken from a man between 18 and 29 years old in good health. Some clones in this sample may be carry-over from other donors' samples. Sequenced: memory CD4+ T cells from PBMCs. Subset: CD45RA-negative fraction. The chain employs TRBV7-2 and TRBJ1-3; D is undetermined. The CDR3 reads CASSYEPADTIYF. CDR3 coding DNA: TGTGCCAGCAGCTACGAACCTGCCGACACCATATATTTT. Supplemented by reference TRBV7-2 and TRBJ1-3, the full variable domain reads GAGVSQSPSNKVTEKGKDVELRCDPISGHTALYWYRQSLGQGLEFLIYFQGNSAPDKSGLPSDRFSAERTGGSVSTLTIQRTQQEDSAVYLCASSYEPADTIYFGEGSWLTVV.